Listed below are T cell receptor beta chains from one sample, sequenced in a study of radiotherapy plus CTLA-4 blockade in lung cancer. Repertoires were generated with immunoSEQ multiplex PCR, while TCRdb's copy carries only in-frame clones and drops some. The table lists 45,000 to 60,000 clones, 70% to 80% of them singletons. The sequencing used peripheral blood, collected from a patient treated with radiotherapy plus ipilimumab. The receptors stem from a human donor with non-small cell lung cancer who had a complete response to radiotherapy plus ipilimumab. The CDR3 runs from the conserved cysteine through the conserved F or W. The D gene is left open where the match is weak. Clone size appears in some rows only: once, few, many, or a class for an expanded clone.

j_call	clone_size	d_call	v_call	cdr3_aa	cdr3_nt
TRBJ1-1	.	.	TRBV30	CAWSVPGTVNTEAFF	TGTGCCTGGAGTGTTCCGGGTACGGTAAACACTGAAGCTTTCTTT
TRBJ1-5	.	.	TRBV7-8	CASSPSFQPQHF	TGTGCCAGCAGCCCGAGCTTTCAGCCCCAGCATTTT
TRBJ2-7	.	TRBD1	TRBV10-3	CAITRGDRGEQYF	TGTGCCATCACTCGGGGAGACAGGGGCGAGCAGTACTTC
TRBJ1-2	.	.	TRBV6-1	CASSDAIKANYGYTF	TGTGCCAGCAGTGACGCGATAAAAGCTAACTATGGCTACACCTTC
TRBJ2-1	.	TRBD2	TRBV7-8	CASSTRTDKGLADNEQFF	TGTGCCAGCAGCACCAGGACTGACAAGGGACTAGCGGACAATGAGCAGTTCTTC
TRBJ1-4	.	TRBD1	TRBV7-2	CASSPPGQNEKLFF	TGTGCCAGCAGTCCACCGGGACAGAATGAAAAACTGTTTTTT
TRBJ2-5	.	.	TRBV28	CASSLWNLQGQETQYF	TGTGCCAGCAGTTTATGGAACTTGCAGGGGCAAGAGACCCAGTACTTC
TRBJ2-5	once	.	TRBV19	CASSRLGTQETQYF	TGTGCCAGTAGTAGACTCGGTACCCAAGAGACCCAGTACTTC
TRBJ2-2	.	TRBD2	TRBV5-1	CASSPRTSGGYSTGELFF	TGCGCCAGCAGCCCTAGGACTAGCGGGGGGTATAGCACCGGGGAGCTGTTTTTT
TRBJ1-1	.	.	TRBV30	CAWKSGYRPEAFF	TGTGCCTGGAAGTCAGGGTATAGGCCTGAAGCTTTCTTT
TRBJ1-1	few	TRBD1	TRBV4-3	CASSQWTGGSEAFF	TGCGCCAGCAGCCAATGGACAGGGGGGTCTGAAGCTTTCTTT
TRBJ1-2	few	TRBD1	TRBV6-6	CASSYGQGGGYTF	TGTGCCAGCAGTTACGGACAGGGCGGTGGCTACACCTTC
TRBJ2-1	once	.	TRBV7-8	CASSLAIDNEQFF	TGTGCCAGCAGCCTCGCGATCGACAATGAGCAGTTCTTC
TRBJ1-1	.	.	TRBV6-6	CASSYSGGTEAFF	TGTGCCAGCAGTTACTCGGGGGGTACTGAAGCTTTCTTT
TRBJ2-7	.	.	TRBV7-9	CASSLGVGDFYEQYF	TGTGCCAGCAGCTTAGGGGTCGGGGATTTCTACGAGCAGTACTTC
TRBJ2-1	few	TRBD1	TRBV10-1	CASSETQGAIVFF	TGCGCCAGCAGTGAGACACAGGGGGCCATAGTATTCTTC
TRBJ2-1	.	.	TRBV7-9	CASSPYNEQFF	TGTGCCAGCAGCCCGTACAATGAGCAGTTCTTC
TRBJ1-3	.	.	TRBV7-2	CASSLEEGNTIYF	TGTGCCAGCAGCTTAGAGGAGGGAAACACCATATATTTT
TRBJ2-1	.	TRBD2	TRBV25-1	CASSDLRGGAYNEQFF	TGTGCCAGCAGTGATTTGCGCGGGGGGGCGTACAATGAGCAGTTCTTC
TRBJ2-5	.	TRBD2	TRBV6-1	CASSEDSSGDPRGTQYF	TGTGCCAGCAGTGAAGATAGTAGCGGGGATCCCCGGGGGACCCAGTACTTC
TRBJ1-6	.	TRBD1	TRBV6-7	CASSFGTGTDKGCSPLHF	TGTGCCAGCAGTTTTGGGACAGGGACCGATAAAGGTTGTTCACCCCTCCACTTT
TRBJ1-2	few	.	TRBV7-9	CASSPTDSYGYTF	TGTGCCAGCAGCCCGACTGACAGCTATGGCTACACCTTC
TRBJ2-7	.	.	TRBV9	CASSVGPGSYEQYF	TGTGCCAGCAGCGTAGGTCCAGGATCCTACGAGCAGTACTTC
TRBJ2-1	.	TRBD2	TRBV5-1	CASSLAGGPDNEQFF	TGCGCCAGCAGCTTAGCGGGGGGGCCTGACAATGAGCAGTTCTTC
TRBJ2-1	.	.	TRBV5-4	CASSSGNEQFF	TGTGCCAGCAGCTCGGGGAATGAGCAGTTCTTC
TRBJ2-7	once	TRBD1	TRBV11-2	CASSTDRGSYEQYF	TGTGCCAGCAGCACCGACAGGGGGTCCTACGAGCAGTACTTC
TRBJ2-3	.	TRBD2	TRBV28	CASSLSGSGKGTDTQYF	TGTGCCAGCAGTTTATCCGGTAGCGGGAAGGGGACAGATACGCAGTATTTT
TRBJ1-6	.	.	TRBV6-5	CASSPGGESPLHF	TGTGCCAGCAGTCCGGGGGGAGAATCACCCCTCCACTTT
TRBJ1-2	once	.	TRBV15	CATSPAGGMGYGYTF	TGTGCCACCAGTCCGGCGGGGGGGATGGGCTATGGCTACACCTTC
TRBJ1-2	once	.	TRBV5-1	CASSLAGQFSYGYTF	TGCGCCAGCAGCTTGGCCGGACAGTTTTCCTATGGCTACACCTTC
TRBJ2-3	.	.	TRBV4-1	CASSQSREDTQYF	TGCGCCAGCAGCCAATCCCGGGAAGATACGCAGTATTTT
TRBJ2-4	.	TRBD1	TRBV11-2	CASSLVWTGKNIQYF	TGTGCCAGCAGCTTAGTTTGGACAGGCAAAAACATTCAGTACTTC
TRBJ1-1	once	.	TRBV28	CASSFGADEAFF	TGTGCCAGCAGTTTTGGTGCAGATGAAGCTTTCTTT
TRBJ1-4	.	.	TRBV7-2	CASSPSQATNEKLFF	TGTGCCAGCAGCCCTTCTCAGGCAACTAATGAAAAACTGTTTTTT
TRBJ1-1	.	TRBD1	TRBV6-5	CASSPGQGIQAFF	TGTGCCAGCAGTCCCGGACAGGGTATTCAAGCTTTCTTT
TRBJ1-5	.	.	TRBV6-5	CASSSQGGQPQHF	TGTGCCAGCAGTTCTCAGGGCGGACAGCCCCAGCATTTT
TRBJ1-5	.	TRBD1	TRBV7-2	CASSLGTGNQPQHF	TGTGCCAGCAGCTTAGGGACAGGGAATCAGCCCCAGCATTTT
TRBJ2-7	.	.	TRBV11-3	CASSQPGHRSYEQYF	TGTGCCAGCAGCCAACCGGGACATCGATCCTACGAGCAGTACTTC
TRBJ1-5	.	TRBD1	TRBV6-1	CASSTDRSNQPQHF	TGTGCCAGCAGTACGGACAGGAGCAATCAGCCCCAGCATTTT
TRBJ1-1	.	.	TRBV29-1	CSVEVVRENTEAFF	TGCAGCGTTGAAGTGGTCAGGGAGAACACTGAAGCTTTCTTT
TRBJ2-3	.	.	TRBV2	CASSESYPPDTQYF	TGTGCCAGCAGTGAGAGCTACCCCCCAGATACGCAGTATTTT